The 8 T cell receptor beta chains given below trace back to one sample, sequenced in a study of control samples from healthy donors and cancer patients. Repertoires were generated with immunoSEQ multiplex PCR, while TCRdb's copy carries only in-frame clones and drops some. In the table there are about 120,000 clones, 93% of which are singletons. Source material: blood. Every receptor here comes from a man aged 25-45 years in good health.

This chain connects TRBV5-1 to TRBJ2-7; 9 nucleotides align to TRBD2. Germline lookup yields CDR1 SGHRS and CDR2 YFSETQ. CDR3 length: 14 residues. V lost 1 base and J lost 3; bases outside the gene matches: 2. CDR3 sequence (DNA): TGCGCCAGCAGCTTGAAAGCGGGGGGCTACGAGCAGTACTTC. It encodes CASSLKAGGYEQYF.

This clone was detected only once. DNA of the CDR3: TGTGCCAGCAGCTTAGGGACAGCCTGGGGCTACACCTTC. It specifies CASSLGTAWGYTF. The rearrangement joins TRBV7-2 to TRBJ1-2, with a tentative D call TRBD1 (6 bases). Germline V CDR1 and CDR2: SGHTA, FQGNSA. V was trimmed by 1 base and J by 8 bases, leaving 11 bases between them. The CDR3 has 13 amino acids.

The chain uses TRBV7-2 and TRBJ2-3, with D perhaps TRBD2 (5 bases). Germline assignment: CDR1 SGHTA and CDR2 FQGNSA. The V and J ends lost 6 bases and 2 bases respectively, with 21 bases between them. CDR3 length: 17 amino acids. CDR3 loop: CASRKFLLGSDTDTQYF. The CDR3 nucleotides are TGTGCCAGCAGGAAATTCCTTCTGGGTAGCGACACAGATACGCAGTATTTT.

The chain has TRBV9 and TRBJ1-2; D is possibly TRBD1 (6 bases). The V and J ends lost 9 bases and 4 bases respectively, with 10 bases between them. Germline CDR1 SGDLS, CDR2 YYNGEE. The CDR3 runs to 11 residues. The CDR3 region has the DNA TGTGCCACGCTGGGGGCCTATGGCTACACCTTC. The encoded protein is CATLGAYGYTF.

The chain combines TRBV5-6 with TRBJ2-5; D possibly corresponds to TRBD1 (5 bases). Germline V gives CDR1 SGHDT, CDR2 YYEEEE. CDR3 size: 13 residues. V lost 10 bases, J lost 1 base, and 14 bases lay in between. This chain's CDR3 is CAFGPGPQETQYF. The CDR3 coding sequence is TGTGCCTTCGGACCAGGGCCCCAAGAGACCCAGTACTTC.

The chain is built from TRBV3-1 (or the pseudogene TRBV3-2) and TRBJ2-5, with 13 bases fitting TRBD2. Losses at the gene ends were 4 bases for V and 13 bases for J; bases not matched to a gene: 15. The V gene's germline CDR1 is LGHDT and CDR2 YNNKEL (reference sequence). The CDR3 spans 16 residues. The CDR3 sequence is CASSPGLAGARGGLYF. CDR3 nucleotides: TGTGCCAGCAGCCCCGGACTAGCGGGGGCCCGCGGAGGGTTGTACTTC.

J is TRBJ2-3 and V is TRBV5-4, with D tentatively TRBD2 (5 bases). V was pared by 0 bases and J by 3 bases, with 14 bases between. The CDR3 covers 16 residues. Germline CDR1 reads SGHNT; CDR2 reads YYREEE (reference sequence). The DNA of the CDR3 is TGTGCCAGCAGCTTGGCTGGGTCAGGAGGAACAGATACGCAGTATTTT. It encodes CASSLAGSGGTDTQYF.

The V call is TRBV7-9, the J call TRBJ1-2; D gene uncertain. Germline CDR1 is SEHNR and CDR2 is FQNEAQ (reference sequence). The CDR3 contains 14 residues. V lost 5 bases and J lost 0, with 10 bases in between. CDR3 residues: CASSPLEANYGYTF. In DNA, the CDR3 is TGTGCCAGCAGCCCACTCGAAGCTAACTATGGCTACACCTTC.